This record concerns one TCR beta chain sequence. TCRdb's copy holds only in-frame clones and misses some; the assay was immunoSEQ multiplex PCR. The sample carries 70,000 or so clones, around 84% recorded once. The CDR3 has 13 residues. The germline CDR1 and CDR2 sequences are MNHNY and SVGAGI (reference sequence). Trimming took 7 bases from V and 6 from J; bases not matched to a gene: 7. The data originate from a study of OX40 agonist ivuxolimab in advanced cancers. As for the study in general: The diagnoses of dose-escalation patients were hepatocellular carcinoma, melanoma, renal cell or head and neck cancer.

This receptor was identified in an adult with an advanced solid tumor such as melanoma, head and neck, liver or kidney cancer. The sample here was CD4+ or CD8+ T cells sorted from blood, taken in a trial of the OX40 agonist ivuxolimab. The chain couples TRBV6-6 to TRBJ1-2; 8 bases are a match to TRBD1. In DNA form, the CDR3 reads TGTGCCAGCACCCACAGGGGGTTTAATGGCTACACCTTC. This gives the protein CASTHRGFNGYTF.